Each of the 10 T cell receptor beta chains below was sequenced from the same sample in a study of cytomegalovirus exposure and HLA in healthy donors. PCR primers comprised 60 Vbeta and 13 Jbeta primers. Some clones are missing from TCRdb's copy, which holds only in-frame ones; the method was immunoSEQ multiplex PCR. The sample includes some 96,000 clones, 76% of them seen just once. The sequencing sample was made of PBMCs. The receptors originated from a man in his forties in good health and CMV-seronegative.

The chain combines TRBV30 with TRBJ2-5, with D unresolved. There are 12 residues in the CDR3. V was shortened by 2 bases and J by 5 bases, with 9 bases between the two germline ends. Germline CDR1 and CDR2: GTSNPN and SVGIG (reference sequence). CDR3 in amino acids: CAWSISRETQYF. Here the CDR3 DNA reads TGTGCCTGGAGTATTTCCAGGGAGACCCAGTACTTC.

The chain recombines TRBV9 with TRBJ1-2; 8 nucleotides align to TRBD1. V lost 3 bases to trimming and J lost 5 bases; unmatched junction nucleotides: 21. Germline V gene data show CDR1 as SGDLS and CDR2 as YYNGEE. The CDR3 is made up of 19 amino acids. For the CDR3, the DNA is TGTGCCAGCAGCGCGAACAGCTTATTGACCCGGGACAGGATTTATGGCTACACCTTC. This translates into CASSANSLLTRDRIYGYTF.

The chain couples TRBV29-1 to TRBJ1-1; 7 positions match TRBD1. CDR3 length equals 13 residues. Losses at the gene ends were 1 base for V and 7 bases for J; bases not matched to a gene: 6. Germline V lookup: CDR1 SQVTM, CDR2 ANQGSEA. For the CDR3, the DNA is TGCAGCGTTGAAGGGGCAGGGGGTAGTGAAGCTTTCTTT. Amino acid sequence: CSVEGAGGSEAFF.

The CDR3 DNA reads as TGTGCCAGCAACCAACCAGCGGGATTACCGGGAGATACGCAGTATTTT. It is translated as CASNQPAGLPGDTQYF. The V call is TRBV9, the J call TRBJ2-3, with TRBD2 identical over 7 bases. The CDR3 contains 16 residues. Germline lookup yields CDR1 SGDLS and CDR2 YYNGEE. J lost 5 bases, V lost 6 bases, and 15 bases had no gene match.

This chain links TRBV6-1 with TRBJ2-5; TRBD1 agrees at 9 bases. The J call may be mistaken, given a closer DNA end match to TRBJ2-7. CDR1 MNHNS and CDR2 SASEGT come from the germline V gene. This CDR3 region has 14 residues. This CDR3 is CASSEWGQGYEQYF. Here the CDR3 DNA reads TGTGCCAGCAGTGAGTGGGGACAGGGCTACGAGCAGTACTTC.

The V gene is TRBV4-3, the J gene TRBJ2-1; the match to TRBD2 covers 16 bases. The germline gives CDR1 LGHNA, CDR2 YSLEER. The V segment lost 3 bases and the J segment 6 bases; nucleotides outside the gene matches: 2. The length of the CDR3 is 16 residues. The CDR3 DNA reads TGCGCCAGCAGCCAGGGACTAGCGGGGGGGGGCAATGAGCAGTTCTTC. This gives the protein CASSQGLAGGGNEQFF.

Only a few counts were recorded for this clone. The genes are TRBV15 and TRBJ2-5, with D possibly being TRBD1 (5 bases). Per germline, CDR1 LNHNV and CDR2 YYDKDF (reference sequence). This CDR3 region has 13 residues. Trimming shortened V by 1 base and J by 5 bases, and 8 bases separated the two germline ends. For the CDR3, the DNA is TGTGCCACCAGCAGAGGGGGCTGGGAGACCCAGTACTTC. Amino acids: CATSRGGWETQYF.

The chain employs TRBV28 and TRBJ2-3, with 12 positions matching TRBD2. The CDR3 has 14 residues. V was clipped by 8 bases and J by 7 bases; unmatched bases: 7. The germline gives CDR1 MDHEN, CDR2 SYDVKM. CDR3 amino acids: CASRGLAGTHTQYF. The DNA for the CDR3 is TGTGCCAGCCGTGGACTAGCGGGAACACATACGCAGTATTTT. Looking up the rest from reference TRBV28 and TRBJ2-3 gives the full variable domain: DVKVTQSSRYLVKRTGEKVFLECVQDMDHENMFWYRQDPGLGLRLIYFSYDVKMKEKGDIPEGYSVSREKKERFSLILESASTNQTSMYLCASRGLAGTHTQYFGPGTRLTVL.

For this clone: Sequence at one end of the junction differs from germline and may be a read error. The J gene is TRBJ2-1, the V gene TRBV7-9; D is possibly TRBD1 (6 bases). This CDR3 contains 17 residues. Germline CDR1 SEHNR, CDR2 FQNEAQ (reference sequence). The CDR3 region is CSSSLARTRDTYNEQFF. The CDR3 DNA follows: TGTTCCAGCAGCTTAGCTCGGACTCGGGACACTTACAATGAGCAGTTCTTC.

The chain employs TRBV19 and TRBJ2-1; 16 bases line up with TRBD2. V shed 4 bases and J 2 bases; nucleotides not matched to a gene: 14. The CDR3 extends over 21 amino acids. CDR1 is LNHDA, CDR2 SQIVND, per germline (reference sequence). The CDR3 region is CASSNPFGTSGRARTYNEQFF. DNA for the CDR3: TGTGCCAGTAGTAACCCCTTCGGGACTAGCGGGAGGGCCAGGACCTACAATGAGCAGTTCTTC. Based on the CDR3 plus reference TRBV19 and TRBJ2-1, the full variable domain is DGGITQSPKYLFRKEGQNVTLSCEQNLNHDAMYWYRQDPGQGLRLIYYSQIVNDFQKGDIAEGYSVSREKKESFPLTVTSAQKNPTAFYLCASSNPFGTSGRARTYNEQFFGPGTRLTVL.